This T cell receptor beta chain was recovered during a study of T cell responses to AZD1222 COVID-19 vaccine. Study findings and constraints: Increases in Spike-specific TCR breadth and depth were seen after two AZD1222 doses.

With respect to this clone: Its specificity is unknown.

Sequencing was performed with immunoSEQ multiplex PCR; in TCRdb, only in-frame clones are kept and a portion is missing. The table lists about 49,000 clones, more than 65% of them singletons. CDR1 and CDR2 (germline): SNHLY, FYNNEI. V shed 6 bases, J shed 0 bases, and the junction held 3 bases outside the gene matches. The CDR3 has 15 residues. This TCR derives from an adult in good health. The chain is built from TRBV2 and TRBJ1-4; 8 nucleotides agree with TRBD1. Source: peripheral blood, taken on day 0 of MenACWY control vaccination. In DNA form, the CDR3 reads TGTGCCAGCAGACGGACAGGGACAACTAATGAAAAACTGTTTTTT. Translation: CASRRTGTTNEKLFF.